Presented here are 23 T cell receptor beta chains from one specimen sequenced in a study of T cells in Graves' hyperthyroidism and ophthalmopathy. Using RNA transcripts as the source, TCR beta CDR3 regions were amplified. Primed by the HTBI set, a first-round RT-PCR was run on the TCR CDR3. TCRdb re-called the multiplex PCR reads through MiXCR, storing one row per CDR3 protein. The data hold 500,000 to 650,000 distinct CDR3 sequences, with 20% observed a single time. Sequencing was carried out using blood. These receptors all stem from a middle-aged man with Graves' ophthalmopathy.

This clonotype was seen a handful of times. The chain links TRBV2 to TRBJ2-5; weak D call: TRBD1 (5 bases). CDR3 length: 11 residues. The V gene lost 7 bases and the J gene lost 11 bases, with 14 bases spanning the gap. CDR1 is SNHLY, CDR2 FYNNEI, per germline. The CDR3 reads CASTQGNGQYF. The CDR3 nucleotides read TGTGCCAGCACCCAGGGAAACGGACAGTACTTC.

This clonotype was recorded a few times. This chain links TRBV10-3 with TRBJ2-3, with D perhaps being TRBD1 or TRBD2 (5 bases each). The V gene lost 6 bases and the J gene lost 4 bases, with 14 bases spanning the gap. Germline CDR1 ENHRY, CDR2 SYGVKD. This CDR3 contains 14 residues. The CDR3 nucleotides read TGTGCCATCAGCGAGGGGCGCTCCTCAGATACGCAGTATTTT. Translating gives CAISEGRSSDTQYF.

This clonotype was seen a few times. DNA of the CDR3: TGTGCCAGCAGCTTGGGCATAGCTTCCAATGATGAGCAGTTCTTC. This translates into CASSLGIASNDEQFF. V and J are TRBV5-4 and TRBJ2-1; D remains unclear. The CDR3 extends over 15 amino acids. The V end was cut by 0 bases, the J end by 8 bases, with 15 bases between. Looked up from germline, CDR1 is SGHNT and CDR2 is YYREEE (reference sequence).

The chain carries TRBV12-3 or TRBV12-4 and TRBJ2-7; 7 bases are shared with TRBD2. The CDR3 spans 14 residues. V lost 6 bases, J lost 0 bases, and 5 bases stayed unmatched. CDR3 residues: CASRTLAVSYEQYF. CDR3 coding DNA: TGTGCCAGCAGGACTCTAGCGGTCTCCTACGAGCAGTACTTC.

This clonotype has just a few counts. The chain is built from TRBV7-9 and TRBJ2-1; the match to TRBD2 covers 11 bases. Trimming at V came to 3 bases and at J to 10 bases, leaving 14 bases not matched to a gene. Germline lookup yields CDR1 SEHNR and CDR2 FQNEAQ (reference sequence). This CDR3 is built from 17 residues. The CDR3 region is CASSFVFGTSGAREQFF. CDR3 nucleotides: TGTGCCAGCAGCTTCGTCTTCGGGACTAGCGGCGCTAGGGAGCAGTTCTTC.

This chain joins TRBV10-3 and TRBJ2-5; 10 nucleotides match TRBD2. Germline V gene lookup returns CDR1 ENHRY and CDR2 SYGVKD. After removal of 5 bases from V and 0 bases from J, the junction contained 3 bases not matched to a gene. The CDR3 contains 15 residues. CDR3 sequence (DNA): TGTGCCATCAGTCGGACTAGCGGAGACCAAGAGACCCAGTACTTC. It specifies CAISRTSGDQETQYF.

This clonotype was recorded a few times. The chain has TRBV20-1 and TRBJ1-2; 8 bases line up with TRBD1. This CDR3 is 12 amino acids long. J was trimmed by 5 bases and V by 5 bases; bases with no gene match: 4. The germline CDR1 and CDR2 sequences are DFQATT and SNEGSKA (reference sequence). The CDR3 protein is CSADRGGYGYTF. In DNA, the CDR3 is TGCAGTGCTGACAGGGGAGGGTATGGCTACACCTTC.

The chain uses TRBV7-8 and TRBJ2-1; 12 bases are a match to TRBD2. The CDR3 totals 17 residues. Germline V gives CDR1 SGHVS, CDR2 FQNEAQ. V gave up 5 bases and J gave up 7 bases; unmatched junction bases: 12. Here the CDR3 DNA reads TGTGCCAGCAGCCCCCTAATAGGACTAGCGGGGAGGAATGAGCAGTTCTTC. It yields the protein CASSPLIGLAGRNEQFF.

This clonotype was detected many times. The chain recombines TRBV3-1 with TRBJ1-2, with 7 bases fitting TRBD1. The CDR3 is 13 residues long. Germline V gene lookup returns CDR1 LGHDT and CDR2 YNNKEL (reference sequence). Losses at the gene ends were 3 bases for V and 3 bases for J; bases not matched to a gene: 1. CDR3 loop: CASSQDRHYGYTF. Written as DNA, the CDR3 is TGTGCCAGCAGCCAGGACAGGCACTATGGCTACACCTTC.

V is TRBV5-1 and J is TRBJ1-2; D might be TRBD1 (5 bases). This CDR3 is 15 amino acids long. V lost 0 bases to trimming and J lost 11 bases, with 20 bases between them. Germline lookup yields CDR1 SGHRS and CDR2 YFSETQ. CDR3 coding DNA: TGCGCCAGCAGCTTGGGACCACCGGACGGACAAGGATACACCTTC. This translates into CASSLGPPDGQGYTF.

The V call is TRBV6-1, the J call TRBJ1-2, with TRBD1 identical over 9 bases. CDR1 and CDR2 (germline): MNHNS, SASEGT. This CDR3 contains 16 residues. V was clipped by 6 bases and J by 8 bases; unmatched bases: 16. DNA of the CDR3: TGTGCCAGCAGAACTTTAACTGGACAGGGGCAGGAGGGCTACACCTTC. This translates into CASRTLTGQGQEGYTF.

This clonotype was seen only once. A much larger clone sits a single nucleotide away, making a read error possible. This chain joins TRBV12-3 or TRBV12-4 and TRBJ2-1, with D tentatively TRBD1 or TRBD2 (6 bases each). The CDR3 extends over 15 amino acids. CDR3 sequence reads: CASISGASSHNEQFF. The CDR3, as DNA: TGTGCCAGCATTTCGGGGGCGAGCTCCCACAATGAGCAGTTCTTC.

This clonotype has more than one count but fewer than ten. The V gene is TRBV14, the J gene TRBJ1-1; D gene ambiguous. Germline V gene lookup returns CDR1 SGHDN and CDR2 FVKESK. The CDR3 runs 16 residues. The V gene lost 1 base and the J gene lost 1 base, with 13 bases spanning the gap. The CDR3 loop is CASSQGWQLANTEAFF. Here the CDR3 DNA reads TGTGCCAGCAGCCAAGGATGGCAGCTGGCGAACACTGAAGCTTTCTTT.

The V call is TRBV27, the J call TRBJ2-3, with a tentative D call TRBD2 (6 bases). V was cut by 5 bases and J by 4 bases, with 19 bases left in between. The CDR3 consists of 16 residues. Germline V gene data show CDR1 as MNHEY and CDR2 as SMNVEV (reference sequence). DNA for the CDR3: TGTGCCAGCAGTCGCCGGTCGGCGGGAAGTGCAGATACGCAGTATTTT. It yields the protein CASSRRSAGSADTQYF.

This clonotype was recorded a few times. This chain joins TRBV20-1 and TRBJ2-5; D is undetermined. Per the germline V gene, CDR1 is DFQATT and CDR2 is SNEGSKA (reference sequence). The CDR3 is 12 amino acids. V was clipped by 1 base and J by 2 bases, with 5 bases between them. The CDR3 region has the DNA TGCAGTGCTAGAGGCAAACAAGAGACCCAGTACTTC. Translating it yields CSARGKQETQYF.

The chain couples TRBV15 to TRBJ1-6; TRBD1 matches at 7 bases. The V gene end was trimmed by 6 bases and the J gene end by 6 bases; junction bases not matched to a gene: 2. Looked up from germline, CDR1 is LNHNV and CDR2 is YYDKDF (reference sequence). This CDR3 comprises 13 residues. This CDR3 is CATSHRGNSPLHF. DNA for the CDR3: TGTGCCACCAGTCACAGGGGTAATTCACCCCTCCACTTT. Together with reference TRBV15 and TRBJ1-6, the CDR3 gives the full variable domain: DAMVIQNPRYQVTQFGKPVTLSCSQTLNHNVMYWYQQKSSQAPKLLFHYYDKDFNNEADTPDNFQSRRPNTSFCFLDIRSPGLGDTAMYLCATSHRGNSPLHFGNGTRLTVT.

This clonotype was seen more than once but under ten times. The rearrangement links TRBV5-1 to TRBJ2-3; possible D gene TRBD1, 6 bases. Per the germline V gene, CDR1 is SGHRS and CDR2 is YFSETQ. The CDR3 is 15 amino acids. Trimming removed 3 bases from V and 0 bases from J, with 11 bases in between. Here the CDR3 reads CASSSGQSSTDTQYF. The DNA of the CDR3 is TGCGCCAGCAGCTCCGGACAGAGTAGCACAGATACGCAGTATTTT.

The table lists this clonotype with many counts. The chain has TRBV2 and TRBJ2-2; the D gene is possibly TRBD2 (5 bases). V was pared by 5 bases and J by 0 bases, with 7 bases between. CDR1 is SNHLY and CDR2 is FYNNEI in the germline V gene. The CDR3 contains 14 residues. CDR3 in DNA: TGTGCCAGCAGTCAACTAGCGAACACCGGGGAGCTGTTTTTT. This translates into CASSQLANTGELFF.

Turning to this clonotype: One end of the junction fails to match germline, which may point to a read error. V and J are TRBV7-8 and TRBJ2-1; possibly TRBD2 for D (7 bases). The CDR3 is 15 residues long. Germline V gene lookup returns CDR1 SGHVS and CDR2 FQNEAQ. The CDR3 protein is CASSQGQGTKNEQFF. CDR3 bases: TGCGCCAGCAGCCAAGGGCAGGGGACTAAGAATGAGCAGTTCTTC.

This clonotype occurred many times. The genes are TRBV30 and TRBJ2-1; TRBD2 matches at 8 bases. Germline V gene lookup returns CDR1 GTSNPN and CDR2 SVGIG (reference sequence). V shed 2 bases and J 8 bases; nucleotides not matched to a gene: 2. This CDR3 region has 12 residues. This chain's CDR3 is CAWSPGGDEQFF. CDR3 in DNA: TGTGCCTGGAGTCCCGGGGGGGATGAGCAGTTCTTC. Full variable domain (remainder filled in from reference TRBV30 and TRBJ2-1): SQTIHQWPATLVQPVGSPLSLECTVEGTSNPNLYWYRQAAGRGLQLLFYSVGIGQISSEVPQNLSASRPQDRQFILSSKKLLLSDSGFYLCAWSPGGDEQFFGPGTRLTVL.

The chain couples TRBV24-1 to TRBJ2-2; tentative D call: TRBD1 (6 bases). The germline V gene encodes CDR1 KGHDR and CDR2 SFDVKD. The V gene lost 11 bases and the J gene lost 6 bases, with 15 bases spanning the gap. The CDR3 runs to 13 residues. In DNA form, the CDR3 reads TGTGCCATACAGGGTTTCGAGGCCGGGGAGCTGTTTTTT. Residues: CAIQGFEAGELFF.

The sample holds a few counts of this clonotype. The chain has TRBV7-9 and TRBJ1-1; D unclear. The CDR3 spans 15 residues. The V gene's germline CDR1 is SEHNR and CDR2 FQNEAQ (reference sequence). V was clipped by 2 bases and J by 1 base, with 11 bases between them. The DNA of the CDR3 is TGTGCCAGCAGCTTATCCGGGATACGGAACACTGAAGCTTTCTTT. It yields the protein CASSLSGIRNTEAFF.

The CDR3 region is CASSREGQGNEQFF. Written as DNA, the CDR3 is TGTGCCAGCAGCCGGGAGGGACAGGGCAATGAGCAGTTCTTC. V gene TRBV11-2 combines with J gene TRBJ2-1; D is possibly TRBD1 (9 bases). The germline gives CDR1 SGHAT, CDR2 FQNNGV. V was clipped by 5 bases and J by 6 bases, with 14 bases between them. CDR3 length: 14 amino acids. The full variable domain, rest sourced from reference TRBV11-2 and TRBJ2-1, is EAGVAQSPRYKIIEKRQSVAFWCNPISGHATLYWYQQILGQGPKLLIQFQNNGVVDDSQLPKDRFSAERLKGVDSTLKIQPAKLEDSAVYLCASSREGQGNEQFFGPGTRLTVL.